A selection of T cell receptor beta chains follows, all from one sample in a study of blood T cells in healthy people across ages. Via MiXCR, TCRdb re-called the 5' RACE reads, giving one row per CDR3 protein. The data hold 700,000 or so distinct CDR3 sequences, with over 40% observed a single time. The sequenced sample was blood. These TCRs come from a man aged 80 or over in good health. The CDR3 runs from the conserved cysteine through the conserved F or W. Fields, in order: clone size, V gene, D gene, J gene, CDR3 protein, CDR3 DNA. A D gene is named only where the DNA matches it firmly. The size of a clone is reported for some rows only, either as once, few or many, or as a class for expanded clones.

size: few
V: TRBV20-1
D: .
J: TRBJ2-5
CDR3: CSARDSPTGLQGETQYF
DNA: TGCAGTGCTAGAGACTCCCCCACGGGACTCCAAGGAGAGACCCAGTACTTC

size: few
V: TRBV6-2/TRBV6-3
D: TRBD2
J: TRBJ2-3
CDR3: CASSPGTSGGAFTDTQYF
DNA: TGTGCCAGCAGCCCCGGGACTAGCGGGGGGGCTTTCACAGATACGCAGTATTTT

size: .
V: TRBV4-2
D: .
J: TRBJ1-6
CDR3: CASSQGLGPSSYNSPLHF
DNA: TGTGCCAGCAGCCAAGGTTTGGGCCCTAGCTCCTATAATTCACCCCTCCACTTT

size: .
V: TRBV28
D: TRBD2
J: TRBJ2-1
CDR3: CASSPGGRVNEQFF
DNA: TGTGCCAGCAGTCCCGGCGGGAGGGTGAATGAGCAGTTCTTC

size: few
V: TRBV28
D: .
J: TRBJ2-7
CDR3: CASTLKNPYEQYF
DNA: TGTGCCAGCACCCTCAAAAACCCCTACGAGCAGTACTTC

size: .
V: TRBV20-1
D: TRBD2
J: TRBJ2-7
CDR3: CSVQGRGAYEQYF
DNA: TGCAGTGTGCAGGGGCGGGGGGCCTACGAGCAGTACTTC

size: few
V: TRBV10-1
D: TRBD2
J: TRBJ2-4
CDR3: CASSVLESSGEIRVQYF
DNA: TGCGCCAGCAGTGTATTGGAGTCTAGCGGGGAAATTAGGGTTCAGTACTTC

size: .
V: TRBV6-1
D: .
J: TRBJ2-7
CDR3: CASSLGQTYQQYF
DNA: TGTGCCAGCAGCCTCGGACAGACTTACCAGCAGTACTTC

size: .
V: TRBV6-2/TRBV6-3
D: TRBD1
J: TRBJ1-1
CDR3: CASSRTGRTEAFF
DNA: TGTGCCAGCAGCCGGACAGGGAGGACTGAAGCTTTCTTT

size: .
V: TRBV7-6
D: .
J: TRBJ2-7
CDR3: CASSLEATDLYEQYF
DNA: TGTGCCAGCAGCTTAGAGGCGACTGATCTCTACGAGCAGTACTTC

size: .
V: TRBV4-2
D: .
J: TRBJ1-1
CDR3: CASSRQDENTEAFF
DNA: TGTGCCAGCAGCAGACAGGACGAGAACACTGAAGCTTTCTTT

size: many
V: TRBV4-3
D: TRBD2
J: TRBJ2-7
CDR3: CASSQDHRTSGGDNEQYF
DNA: TGCGCCAGCAGCCAAGACCACCGGACTAGCGGGGGGGACAATGAGCAGTACTTC

size: few
V: TRBV7-2
D: TRBD1
J: TRBJ2-4
CDR3: CASSPGQGASVAKNIQYF
DNA: TGTGCCAGCAGCCCGGGACAGGGGGCGTCCGTAGCCAAAAACATTCAGTACTTC

size: few
V: TRBV20-1
D: .
J: TRBJ2-5
CDR3: CSAKDGRQETQYF
DNA: TGCAGTGCTAAGGACGGACGCCAAGAGACCCAGTACTTC

size: .
V: TRBV30
D: .
J: TRBJ2-7
CDR3: CAWSVSLSYEQYF
DNA: TGTGCCTGGAGTGTATCGCTCAGCTACGAGCAGTACTTC

size: many
V: TRBV29-1
D: .
J: TRBJ2-5
CDR3: CSASRQPQETQYF
DNA: TGCAGCGCCTCTCGACAGCCCCAAGAGACCCAGTACTTC

size: .
V: TRBV5-1
D: .
J: TRBJ2-1
CDR3: CASSSPNEQFF
DNA: TGCGCCAGCAGCTCCCCCAATGAGCAGTTCTTC

size: .
V: TRBV12-3/TRBV12-4
D: TRBD2
J: TRBJ2-7
CDR3: CASSLSFSGAIYNEQYF
DNA: TGTGCCAGCAGTTTATCCTTTAGCGGGGCAATCTACAATGAGCAGTACTTC